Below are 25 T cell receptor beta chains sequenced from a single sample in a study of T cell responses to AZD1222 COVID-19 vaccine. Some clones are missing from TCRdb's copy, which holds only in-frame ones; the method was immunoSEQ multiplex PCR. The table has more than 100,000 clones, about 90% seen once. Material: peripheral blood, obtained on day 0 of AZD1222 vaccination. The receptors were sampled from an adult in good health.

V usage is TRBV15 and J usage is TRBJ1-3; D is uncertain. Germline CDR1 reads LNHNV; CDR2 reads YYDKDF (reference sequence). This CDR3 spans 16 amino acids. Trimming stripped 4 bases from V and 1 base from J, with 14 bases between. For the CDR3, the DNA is TGTGCCACCAGCACCCCAACGATACTATCTGGAAACACCATATATTTT. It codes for CATSTPTILSGNTIYF.

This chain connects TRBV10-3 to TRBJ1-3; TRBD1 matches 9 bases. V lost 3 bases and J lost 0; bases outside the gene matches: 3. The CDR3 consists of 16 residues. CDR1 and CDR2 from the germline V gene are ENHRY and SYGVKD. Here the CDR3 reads CAISDRGQGSGNTIYF. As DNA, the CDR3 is TGTGCCATCAGTGATCGGGGACAGGGCTCTGGAAACACCATATATTTT.

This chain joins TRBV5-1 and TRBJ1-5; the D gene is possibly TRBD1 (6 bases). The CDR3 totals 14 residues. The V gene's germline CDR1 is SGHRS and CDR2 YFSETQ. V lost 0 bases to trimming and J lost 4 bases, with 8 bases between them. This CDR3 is CASSLGDINQPQHF. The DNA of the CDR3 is TGCGCCAGCAGCTTGGGGGACATAAATCAGCCCCAGCATTTT.

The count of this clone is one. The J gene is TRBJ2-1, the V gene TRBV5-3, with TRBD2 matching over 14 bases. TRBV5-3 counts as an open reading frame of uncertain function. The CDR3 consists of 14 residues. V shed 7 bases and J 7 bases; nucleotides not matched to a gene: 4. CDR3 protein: CARPGTSGRNEQFF. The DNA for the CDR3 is TGTGCCAGACCCGGGACTAGCGGGAGAAATGAGCAGTTCTTC.

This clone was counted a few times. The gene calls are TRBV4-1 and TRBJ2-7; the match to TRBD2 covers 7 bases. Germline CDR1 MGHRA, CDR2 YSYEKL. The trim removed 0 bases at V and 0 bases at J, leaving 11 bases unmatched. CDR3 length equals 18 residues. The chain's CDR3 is CASSQDPRLPGGSYEQYF. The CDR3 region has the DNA TGCGCCAGCAGCCAAGATCCACGACTACCGGGGGGCTCCTACGAGCAGTACTTC.

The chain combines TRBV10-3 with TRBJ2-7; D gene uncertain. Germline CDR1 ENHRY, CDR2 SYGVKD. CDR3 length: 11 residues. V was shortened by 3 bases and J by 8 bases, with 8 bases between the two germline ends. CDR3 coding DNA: TGTGCCATCAGTGAATCGGGTCAGCAGTACTTC. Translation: CAISESGQQYF.

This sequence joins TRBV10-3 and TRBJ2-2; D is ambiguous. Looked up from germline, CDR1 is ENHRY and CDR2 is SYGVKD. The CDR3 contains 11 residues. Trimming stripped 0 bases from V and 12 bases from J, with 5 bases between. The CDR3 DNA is TGTGCCATCAGTGAGTCGACAAAGCTGTTTTTT. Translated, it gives CAISESTKLFF.

The CDR3: CASSRRPTGDNSPLHF. In DNA form, the CDR3 reads TGTGCCAGCAGCCGCAGACCGACAGGAGATAATTCACCCCTCCACTTT. The genes are TRBV2 and TRBJ1-6; D might be TRBD1 (6 bases). The CDR3 runs to 16 residues. With 6 bases removed from V and 5 bases from J, the gap between germline ends came to 17 bases. Germline lookup yields CDR1 SNHLY and CDR2 FYNNEI.

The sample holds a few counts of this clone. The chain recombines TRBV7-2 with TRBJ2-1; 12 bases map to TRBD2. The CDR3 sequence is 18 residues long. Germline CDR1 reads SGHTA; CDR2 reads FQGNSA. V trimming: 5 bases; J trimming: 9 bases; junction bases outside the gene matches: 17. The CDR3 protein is CASSPRQGSSGRDGEQFF. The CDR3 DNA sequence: TGTGCCAGCAGCCCCCGACAGGGCTCTAGCGGGAGGGACGGTGAGCAGTTCTTC.

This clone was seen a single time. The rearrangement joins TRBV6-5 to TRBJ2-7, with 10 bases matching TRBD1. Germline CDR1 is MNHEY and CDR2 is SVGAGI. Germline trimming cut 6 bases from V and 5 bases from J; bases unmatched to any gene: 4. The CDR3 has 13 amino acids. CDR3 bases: TGTGCCAGCAGCTGGACAGGGGGTAACGAGCAGTACTTC. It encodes CASSWTGGNEQYF.

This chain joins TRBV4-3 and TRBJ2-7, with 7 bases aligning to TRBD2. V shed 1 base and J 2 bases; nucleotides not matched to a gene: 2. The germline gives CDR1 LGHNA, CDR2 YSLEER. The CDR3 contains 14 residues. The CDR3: CASSQVGGAYEQYF. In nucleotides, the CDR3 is TGCGCCAGCAGCCAAGTTGGGGGGGCCTACGAGCAGTACTTC.

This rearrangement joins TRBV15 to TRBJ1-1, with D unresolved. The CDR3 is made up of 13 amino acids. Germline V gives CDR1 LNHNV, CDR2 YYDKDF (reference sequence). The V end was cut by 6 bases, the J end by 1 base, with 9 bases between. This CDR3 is CATSTRRNTEAFF. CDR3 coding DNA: TGTGCCACCAGTACTCGAAGGAACACTGAAGCTTTCTTT. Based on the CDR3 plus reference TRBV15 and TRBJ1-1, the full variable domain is DAMVIQNPRYQVTQFGKPVTLSCSQTLNHNVMYWYQQKSSQAPKLLFHYYDKDFNNEADTPDNFQSRRPNTSFCFLDIRSPGLGDTAMYLCATSTRRNTEAFFGQGTRLTVV.

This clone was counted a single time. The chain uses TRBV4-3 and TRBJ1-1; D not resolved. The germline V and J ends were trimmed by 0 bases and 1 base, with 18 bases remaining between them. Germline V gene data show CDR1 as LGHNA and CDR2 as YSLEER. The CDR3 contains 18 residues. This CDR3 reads CASSQDAGTDFQNTEAFF. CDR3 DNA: TGCGCCAGCAGCCAAGATGCGGGAACGGACTTCCAGAACACTGAAGCTTTCTTT.

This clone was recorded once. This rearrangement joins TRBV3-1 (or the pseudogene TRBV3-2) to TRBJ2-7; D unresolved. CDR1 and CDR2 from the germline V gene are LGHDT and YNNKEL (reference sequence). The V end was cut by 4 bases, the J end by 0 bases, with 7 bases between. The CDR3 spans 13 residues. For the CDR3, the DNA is TGTGCCAGCAGCCCCAAGGCCTCCTACGAGCAGTACTTC. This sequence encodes CASSPKASYEQYF.

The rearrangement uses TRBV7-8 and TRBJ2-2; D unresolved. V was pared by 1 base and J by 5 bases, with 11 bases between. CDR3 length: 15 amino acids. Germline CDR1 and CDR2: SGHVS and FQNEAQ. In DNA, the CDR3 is TGTGCCAGCAGCTTAGGCAACTCACCAACCGGGGAGCTGTTTTTT. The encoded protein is CASSLGNSPTGELFF.

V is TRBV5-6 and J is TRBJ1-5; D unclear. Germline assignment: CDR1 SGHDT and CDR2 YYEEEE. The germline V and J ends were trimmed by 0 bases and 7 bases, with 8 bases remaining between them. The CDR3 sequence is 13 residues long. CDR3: CASSLGRGQPQHF. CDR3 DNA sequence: TGTGCCAGCAGCTTGGGCAGAGGCCAGCCCCAGCATTTT.

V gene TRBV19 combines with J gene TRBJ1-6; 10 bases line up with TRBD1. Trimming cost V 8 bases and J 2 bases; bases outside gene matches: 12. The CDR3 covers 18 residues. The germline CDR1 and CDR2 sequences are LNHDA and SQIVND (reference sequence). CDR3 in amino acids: CASRARGQGNPYNSPLHF. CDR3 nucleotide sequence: TGTGCCAGTCGGGCCCGGGGACAGGGGAACCCCTATAATTCACCCCTCCACTTT.

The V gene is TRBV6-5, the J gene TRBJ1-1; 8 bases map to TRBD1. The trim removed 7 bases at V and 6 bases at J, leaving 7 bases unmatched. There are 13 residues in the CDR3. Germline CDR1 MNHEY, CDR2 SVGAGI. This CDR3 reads CASTQDRVAEAFF. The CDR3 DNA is TGTGCCAGCACCCAGGACAGGGTAGCTGAAGCTTTCTTT.

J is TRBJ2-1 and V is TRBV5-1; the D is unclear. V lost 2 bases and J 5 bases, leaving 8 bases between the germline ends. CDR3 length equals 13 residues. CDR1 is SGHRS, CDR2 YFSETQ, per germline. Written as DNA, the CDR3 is TGCGCCAGCAGCTTCGGCGGCAACAATGAGCAGTTCTTC. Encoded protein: CASSFGGNNEQFF.

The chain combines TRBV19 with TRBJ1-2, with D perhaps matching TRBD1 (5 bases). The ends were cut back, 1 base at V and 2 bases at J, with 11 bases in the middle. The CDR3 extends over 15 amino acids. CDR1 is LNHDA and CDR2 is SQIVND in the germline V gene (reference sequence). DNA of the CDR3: TGTGCCAGTAGTATAGTCGGGGGTATCAACTATGGCTACACCTTC. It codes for CASSIVGGINYGYTF.

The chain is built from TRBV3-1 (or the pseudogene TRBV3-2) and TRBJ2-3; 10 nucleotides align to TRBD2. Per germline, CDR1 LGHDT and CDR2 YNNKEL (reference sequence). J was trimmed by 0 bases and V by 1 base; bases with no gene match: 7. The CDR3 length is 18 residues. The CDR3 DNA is TGTGCCAGCAGCCAAGGGGCTAGCGGGGGCCGAAGCACAGATACGCAGTATTTT. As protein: CASSQGASGGRSTDTQYF.

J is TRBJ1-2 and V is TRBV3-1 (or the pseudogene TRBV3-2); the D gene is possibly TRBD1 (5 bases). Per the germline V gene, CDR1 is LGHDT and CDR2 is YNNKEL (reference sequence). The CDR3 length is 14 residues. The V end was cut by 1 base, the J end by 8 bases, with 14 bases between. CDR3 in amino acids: CASSQGPPGGGYTF. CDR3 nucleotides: TGTGCCAGCAGCCAAGGCCCTCCGGGGGGAGGCTACACCTTC.

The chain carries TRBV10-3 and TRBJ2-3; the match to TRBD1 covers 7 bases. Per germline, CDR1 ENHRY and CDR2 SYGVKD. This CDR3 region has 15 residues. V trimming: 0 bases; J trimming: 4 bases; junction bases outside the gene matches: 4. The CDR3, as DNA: TGTGCCATCAGTGAGTCTACAGGGGCGTCAGATACGCAGTATTTT. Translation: CAISESTGASDTQYF.

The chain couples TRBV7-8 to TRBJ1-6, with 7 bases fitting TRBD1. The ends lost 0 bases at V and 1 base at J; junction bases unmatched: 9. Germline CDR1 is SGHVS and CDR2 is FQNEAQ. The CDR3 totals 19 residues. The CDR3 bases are TGTGCCAGCAGCTTAGCCTGGGGGAAGGGGGCGTCCTATAATTCACCCCTCCACTTT. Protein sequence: CASSLAWGKGASYNSPLHF.

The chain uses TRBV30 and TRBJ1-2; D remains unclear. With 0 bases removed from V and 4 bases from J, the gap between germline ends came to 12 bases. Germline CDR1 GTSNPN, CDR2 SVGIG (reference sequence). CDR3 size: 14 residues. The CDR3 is CAWSVERPSYGYTF. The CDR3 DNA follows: TGTGCCTGGAGTGTAGAGCGACCTTCCTATGGCTACACCTTC.